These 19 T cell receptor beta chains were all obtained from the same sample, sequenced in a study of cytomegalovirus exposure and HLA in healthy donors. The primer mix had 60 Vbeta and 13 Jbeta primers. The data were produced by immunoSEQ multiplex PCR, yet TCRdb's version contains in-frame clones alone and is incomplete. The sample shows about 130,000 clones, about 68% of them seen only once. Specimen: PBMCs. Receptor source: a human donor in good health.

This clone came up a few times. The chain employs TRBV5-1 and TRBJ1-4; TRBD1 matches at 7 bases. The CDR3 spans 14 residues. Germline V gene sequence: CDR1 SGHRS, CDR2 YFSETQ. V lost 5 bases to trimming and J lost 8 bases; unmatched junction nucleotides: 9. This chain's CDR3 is CASRLDRDSEKLFF. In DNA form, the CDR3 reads TGCGCCAGCAGACTAGACAGGGATAGCGAAAAACTGTTTTTT.

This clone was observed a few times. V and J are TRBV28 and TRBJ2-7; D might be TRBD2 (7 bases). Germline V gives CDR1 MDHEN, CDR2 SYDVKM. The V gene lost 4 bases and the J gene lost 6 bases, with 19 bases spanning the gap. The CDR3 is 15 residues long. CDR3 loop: CASSSPSLGGVEQYF. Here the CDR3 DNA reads TGTGCCAGCAGTTCCCCTAGCTTAGGGGGGGTCGAGCAGTACTTC.

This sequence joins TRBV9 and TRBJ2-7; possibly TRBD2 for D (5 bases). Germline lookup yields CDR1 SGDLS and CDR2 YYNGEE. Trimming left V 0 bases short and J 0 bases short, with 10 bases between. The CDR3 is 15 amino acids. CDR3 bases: TGTGCCAGCAGCGTAGGCACGGCGGGCTCCTACGAGCAGTACTTC. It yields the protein CASSVGTAGSYEQYF.

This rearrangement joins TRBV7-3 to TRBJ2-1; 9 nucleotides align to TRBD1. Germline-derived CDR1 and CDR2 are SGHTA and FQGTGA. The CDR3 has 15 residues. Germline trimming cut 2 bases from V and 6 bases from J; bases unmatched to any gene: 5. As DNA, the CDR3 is TGTGCCAGCAGCTTATCCGGGACAGGGTTCAATGAGCAGTTCTTC. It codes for CASSLSGTGFNEQFF.

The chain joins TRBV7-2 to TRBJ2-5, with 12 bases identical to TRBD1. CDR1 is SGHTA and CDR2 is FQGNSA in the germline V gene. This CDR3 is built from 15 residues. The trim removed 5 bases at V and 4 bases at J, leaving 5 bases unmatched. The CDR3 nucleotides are TGTGCCAGCAGCGCGGGACAGGGGGCGGTAGAGACCCAGTACTTC. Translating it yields CASSAGQGAVETQYF.

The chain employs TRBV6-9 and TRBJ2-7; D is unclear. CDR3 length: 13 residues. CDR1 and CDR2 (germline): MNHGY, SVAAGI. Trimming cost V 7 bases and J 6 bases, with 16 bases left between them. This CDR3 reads CASTLKASGEQYF. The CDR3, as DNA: TGTGCCAGCACGCTTAAAGCCTCAGGCGAGCAGTACTTC.

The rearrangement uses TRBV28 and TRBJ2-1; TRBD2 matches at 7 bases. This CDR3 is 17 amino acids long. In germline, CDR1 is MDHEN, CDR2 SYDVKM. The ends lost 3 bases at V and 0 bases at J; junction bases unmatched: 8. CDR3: CASSFRFGRTSYNEQFF. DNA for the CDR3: TGTGCCAGCAGTTTTCGGTTCGGGAGGACCTCCTACAATGAGCAGTTCTTC.

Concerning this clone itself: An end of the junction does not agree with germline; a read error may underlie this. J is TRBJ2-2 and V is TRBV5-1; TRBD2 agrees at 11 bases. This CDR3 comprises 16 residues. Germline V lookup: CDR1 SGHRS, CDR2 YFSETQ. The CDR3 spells CASSSSGRTNTGGLFF. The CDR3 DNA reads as TGCGCCAGCAGCTCTAGCGGGAGGACGAACACCGGGGGGCTGTTTTTT. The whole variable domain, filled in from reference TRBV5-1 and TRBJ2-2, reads KAGVTQTPRYLIKTRGQQVTLSCSPISGHRSVSWYQQTPGQGLQFLFEYFSETQRNKGNFPGRFSGRQFSNSRSEMNVSTLELGDSALYLCASSSSGRTNTGGLFFGEGSRLTVL.

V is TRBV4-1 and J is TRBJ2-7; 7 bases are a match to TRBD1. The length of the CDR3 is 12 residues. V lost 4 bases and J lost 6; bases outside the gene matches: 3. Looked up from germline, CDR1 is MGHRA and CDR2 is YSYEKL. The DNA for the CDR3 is TGCGCCAGCAGCCCGCGGACAGGCGAGCAGTACTTC. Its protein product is CASSPRTGEQYF.

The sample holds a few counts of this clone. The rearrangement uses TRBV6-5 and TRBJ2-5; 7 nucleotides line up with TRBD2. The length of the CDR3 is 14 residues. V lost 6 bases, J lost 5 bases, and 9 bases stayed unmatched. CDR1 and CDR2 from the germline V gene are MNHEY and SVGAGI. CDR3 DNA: TGTGCCAGCAGAGAGGGACTACTAGGGGAGACCCAGTACTTC. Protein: CASREGLLGETQYF.

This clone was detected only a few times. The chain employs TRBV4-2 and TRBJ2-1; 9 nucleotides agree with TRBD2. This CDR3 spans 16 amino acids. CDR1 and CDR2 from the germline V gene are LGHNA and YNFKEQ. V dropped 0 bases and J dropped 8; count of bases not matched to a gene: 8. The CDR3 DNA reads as TGTGCCAGCAGCCAAGATGGTGGTAGCGGGAGCTATGAGCAGTTCTTC. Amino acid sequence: CASSQDGGSGSYEQFF.

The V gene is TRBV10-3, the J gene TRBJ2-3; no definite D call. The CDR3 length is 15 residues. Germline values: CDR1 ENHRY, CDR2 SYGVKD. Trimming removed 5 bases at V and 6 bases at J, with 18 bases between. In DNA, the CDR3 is TGTGCCATCAGTCCCTTGATCAGCGTTGCCGATACGCAGTATTTT. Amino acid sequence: CAISPLISVADTQYF.

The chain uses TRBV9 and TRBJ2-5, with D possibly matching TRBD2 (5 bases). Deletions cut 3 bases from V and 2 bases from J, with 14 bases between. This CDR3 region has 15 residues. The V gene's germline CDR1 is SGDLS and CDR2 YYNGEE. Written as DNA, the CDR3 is TGTGCCAGCAGCGCCAGAGGGTCCTTGCAAGAGACCCAGTACTTC. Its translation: CASSARGSLQETQYF.

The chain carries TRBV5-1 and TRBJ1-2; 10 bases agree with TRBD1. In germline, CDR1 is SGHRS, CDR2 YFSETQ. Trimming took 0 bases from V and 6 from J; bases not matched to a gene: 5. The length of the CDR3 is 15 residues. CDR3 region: CASSLAGTGENGYTF. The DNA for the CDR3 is TGCGCCAGCAGCTTGGCCGGGACAGGGGAAAATGGCTACACCTTC.

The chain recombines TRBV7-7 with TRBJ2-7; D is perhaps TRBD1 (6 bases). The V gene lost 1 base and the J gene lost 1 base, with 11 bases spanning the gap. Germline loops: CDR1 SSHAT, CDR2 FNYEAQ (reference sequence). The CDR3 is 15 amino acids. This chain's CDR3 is CASSLGAGTSYEQYF. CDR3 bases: TGTGCCAGCAGCTTAGGGGCCGGGACATCCTACGAGCAGTACTTC.

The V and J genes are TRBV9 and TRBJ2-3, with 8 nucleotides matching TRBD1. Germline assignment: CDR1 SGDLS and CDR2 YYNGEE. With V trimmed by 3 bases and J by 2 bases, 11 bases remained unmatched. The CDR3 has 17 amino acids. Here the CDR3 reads CASSGPRTGSITDTQYF. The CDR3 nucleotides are TGTGCCAGCAGCGGACCTAGGACAGGGAGCATCACAGATACGCAGTATTTT. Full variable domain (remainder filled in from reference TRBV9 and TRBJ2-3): DSGVTQTPKHLITATGQRVTLRCSPRSGDLSVYWYQQSLDQGLQFLIQYYNGEERAKGNILERFSAQQFPDLHSELNLSSLELGDSALYFCASSGPRTGSITDTQYFGPGTRLTVL.

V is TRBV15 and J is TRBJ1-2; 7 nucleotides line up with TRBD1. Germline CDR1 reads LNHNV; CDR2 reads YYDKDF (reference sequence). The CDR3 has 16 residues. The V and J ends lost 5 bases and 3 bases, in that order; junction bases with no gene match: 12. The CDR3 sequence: CATSRGGHRGDYGYTF. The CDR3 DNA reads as TGTGCCACCAGCCGAGGGGGCCATCGGGGGGACTATGGCTACACCTTC.

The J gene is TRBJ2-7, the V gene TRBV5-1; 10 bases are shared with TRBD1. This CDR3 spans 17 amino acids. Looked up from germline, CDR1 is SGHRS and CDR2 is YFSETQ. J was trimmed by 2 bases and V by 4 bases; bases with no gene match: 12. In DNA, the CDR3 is TGCGCCAGCAGCCTAGACCCGGGACAGGGGAGAACCTACGAGCAGTACTTC. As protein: CASSLDPGQGRTYEQYF.

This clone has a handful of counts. CDR3 residues: CAISGDRGDLGTQYF. CDR3 DNA: TGTGCCATCAGTGGGGACAGGGGGGACCTGGGGACCCAGTACTTC. This chain connects TRBV10-3 to TRBJ2-5; TRBD1 aligns across 11 bases. This CDR3 has 15 amino acids. Germline-derived CDR1 and CDR2 are ENHRY and SYGVKD. J lost 7 bases, V lost 4 bases, and 8 bases had no gene match.